A selection of T cell receptor beta chains follows, all from one sample in a study of shared clonotypes between healthy human individuals. This table comes from immunoSEQ multiplex PCR, and its TCRdb copy is limited to in-frame clones, with some not included. Among some 2.1 million clones, 85% to 95% were seen once, and the ten largest hold 1.5% to 2%. Sequencing used naive CD8+ T cells from PBMCs. These receptors came from a man aged 18-30 years in good health. Some clones in this sample may be carry-over from other donors' samples. CDR3s include the opening cysteine and the closing phenylalanine or tryptophan. Each record gives: V gene, clone size, D gene, CDR3 length, J gene, CDR3 protein, CDR3 DNA. A D gene is named only where the DNA matches it firmly. Some rows have no size entry. The others give once, few or many, or a class for an expanded clone.

TRBV5-1	-	-	14	TRBJ1-1	CASSSGILNTEAFF	TGCGCCAGCAGTTCAGGGATATTGAACACTGAAGCTTTCTTT
TRBV5-6	-	TRBD1	17	TRBJ2-7	CASSLAGQGEFTYEQYF	TGTGCCAGCAGCTTGGCAGGACAGGGGGAATTCACCTACGAGCAGTACTTC
TRBV7-3	once	TRBD2	15	TRBJ2-7	CASSLAGGPSYEQYF	TGTGCCAGCAGCTTAGCGGGAGGGCCCTCGTACGAGCAGTACTTC
TRBV29-1	-	-	13	TRBJ1-2	CSVDNSLYYGYTF	TGCAGCGTTGACAACAGCCTGTACTATGGCTACACCTTC
TRBV28	-	TRBD2	17	TRBJ2-1	CASRTGGSYNSYNEQFF	TGTGCCAGCAGGACGGGAGGTTCTTATAATTCCTACAATGAGCAGTTCTTC
TRBV12-5	-	-	12	TRBJ2-3	CASGLGGDTQYF	TGTGCTAGTGGTTTGGGTGGGGATACGCAGTATTTT
TRBV27	-	-	15	TRBJ2-1	CASSSRSAPYNEQFF	TGTGCCAGCAGTTCCCGTAGCGCACCCTACAATGAGCAGTTCTTC
TRBV28	-	TRBD2	17	TRBJ2-7	CASSPGLAGVLTYEQYF	TGTGCCAGCAGTCCAGGACTAGCGGGGGTTTTAACCTACGAGCAGTACTTC
TRBV9	-	TRBD2	15	TRBJ2-7	CASSVVAGLGYEQYF	TGTGCCAGCAGCGTAGTGGCCGGACTAGGCTACGAGCAGTACTTC
TRBV5-1	-	TRBD2	15	TRBJ2-1	CASRDSSGSFNEQFF	TGCGCCAGCAGAGACTCTAGCGGGAGCTTCAATGAGCAGTTCTTC
TRBV28	-	TRBD1	17	TRBJ1-3	CASSLSTLGGPGNTIYF	TGTGCCAGCAGTTTATCGACGCTAGGGGGCCCTGGAAACACCATATATTTT
TRBV27	-	TRBD2	16	TRBJ2-7	CASSYGERERSYEQYF	TGTGCCAGCAGTTATGGGGAGCGGGAGCGCTCCTACGAGCAGTACTTC
TRBV5-6	-	-	14	TRBJ2-7	CASSLTDSPYEQYF	TGTGCCAGCAGCTTGACCGACAGCCCCTACGAGCAGTACTTC
TRBV4-2	once	-	13	TRBJ2-1	CASSQDRVNEQFF	TGTGCCAGCAGCCAAGATCGGGTCAATGAGCAGTTCTTC
TRBV6-5	-	-	14	TRBJ2-1	CASSYSPPPREQFF	TGTGCCAGCAGTTACTCGCCCCCACCGAGGGAGCAGTTCTTC
TRBV6-6	-	-	14	TRBJ2-7	CASEVGAGNREQYF	TGTGCCAGCGAGGTGGGAGCAGGGAATAGGGAGCAGTACTTC
TRBV13	once	TRBD2	17	TRBJ2-3	CASSLKEAGGNTDTQYF	TGTGCCAGCAGCTTAAAGGAAGCGGGAGGCAACACAGATACGCAGTATTTT
TRBV19	-	TRBD2	14	TRBJ2-7	CASSPRLAGDEQYF	TGTGCCAGTAGTCCCAGACTAGCGGGAGACGAGCAGTACTTC
TRBV6-5	-	-	14	TRBJ1-2	CASSRGARWYGYTF	TGTGCCAGCAGTAGGGGGGCCCGTTGGTATGGCTACACCTTC
TRBV2	-	-	12	TRBJ1-2	CATMDSYYGYTF	TGTGCCACTATGGACAGTTACTATGGCTACACCTTC
TRBV7-9	-	-	15	TRBJ1-1	CASSLGSYAPSGAFF	TGTGCCAGCAGCTTGGGGAGTTATGCGCCCTCGGGAGCTTTCTTT
TRBV28	-	TRBD2	15	TRBJ2-7	CASSFGREVTYEQYF	TGTGCCAGCAGTTTTGGGCGGGAGGTCACCTACGAGCAGTACTTC
TRBV19	once	-	12	TRBJ2-2	CASSFNTGELFF	TGTGCCAGTAGCTTCAACACCGGGGAGCTGTTTTTT
TRBV6-1	-	-	15	TRBJ1-2	CASSEWIRTNYGYTF	TGTGCCAGCAGTGAATGGATCAGAACGAACTATGGCTACACCTTC
TRBV28	-	-	14	TRBJ2-3	CASSFGISTDTQYF	TGTGCCAGCAGTTTTGGAATAAGCACAGATACGCAGTATTTT
TRBV7-2	-	-	14	TRBJ2-7	CASSPDWPAYEQYF	TGTGCCAGCAGCCCCGACTGGCCAGCCTACGAGCAGTACTTC